The 20 T cell receptor beta chains given below trace back to one sample, sequenced in a study of regulatory T cells in long-lasting Graves disease. The time point: newly diagnosed GD, antithyroid drugs for less than 3 months. Extracted RNA from PBMCs served as the source of the TCR library. Through Arm-PCR of CDR3 regions and iRepertoire HTBI primers, TCR beta libraries were built. MiXCR, run by TCRdb on the multiplex PCR reads, gives a single entry per CDR3 protein. The sample contains 540,000 or so distinct CDR3 sequences, approximately 15% of which appear only once. These data were also reused for a study on T cells in Graves' hyperthyroidism and ophthalmopathy.

The sequencing here drew on peripheral blood mononuclear cells (PBMCs), taken at new diagnosis, from a patient treated with antithyroid drugs. The receptors here all came from a man aged 30-40 years with Graves disease.

In this sample, this clonotype turned up many times. V usage is TRBV12-3 or TRBV12-4 and J usage is TRBJ1-1, with TRBD1 identical over 7 bases. This CDR3 is 14 amino acids long. V shed 6 bases, J shed 0 bases, and the junction held 4 bases outside the gene matches. CDR3 bases: TGTGCCAGCAGGACGGGACAGATGAACACTGAAGCTTTCTTT. Protein product: CASRTGQMNTEAFF.

This clonotype was seen a handful of times. The V call is TRBV7-9, the J call TRBJ2-2, with D possibly matching TRBD2 (5 bases). CDR1 and CDR2 (germline): SEHNR, FQNEAQ (reference sequence). The CDR3 is made up of 13 amino acids. The V end was cut by 7 bases, the J end by 6 bases, with 12 bases between. The CDR3 DNA sequence: TGTGCCAGCACCGAGGGAGATCCCGGGGAGCTGTTTTTT. Residues: CASTEGDPGELFF.

Remarks on this clonotype: A much larger clone differs from this one at a single base, so this may be a read error. The V and J genes are TRBV6-2 or TRBV6-3 and TRBJ2-7; D is unclear. This CDR3 region has 13 residues. The germline V gene has CDR1 MNHEY and CDR2 SVGEGT. The CDR3: CAGSFPPSYEQYF. The CDR3 coding sequence is TGTGCCGGCAGTTTCCCCCCCTCCTACGAGCAGTACTTC.

To note about this clonotype: A single base separates this from a much larger clone, so it may be a read error. The chain recombines TRBV10-3 with TRBJ2-3, with D tentatively TRBD2 (6 bases). The CDR3 length is 16 residues. CDR1 and CDR2 (germline): ENHRY, SYGVKD. V lost 6 bases and J 2 bases, leaving 18 bases between the germline ends. CDR3 in amino acids: CAIRGTSRRNTDTQYF. The DNA of the CDR3 is TGTGCCATCAGAGGTACTAGCAGGAGGAACACAGATACGCAGTATTTT.

This clonotype was seen many times. The V and J genes are TRBV2 and TRBJ2-3, with D perhaps TRBD2 (6 bases). The CDR3 covers 13 residues. Germline-derived CDR1 and CDR2 are SNHLY and FYNNEI. Between the trimmed V and J ends, which lost 6 bases and 4 bases, there was a span of 11 bases. The CDR3 reads CASRTGSADTQYF. The CDR3 DNA reads as TGTGCCAGCAGAACCGGGAGCGCAGATACGCAGTATTTT.

This clonotype occurred a few times. The rearrangement links TRBV7-3 to TRBJ2-2; the D is unclear. The CDR3 totals 15 residues. Between the trimmed V and J ends, which lost 5 bases and 2 bases, there was a span of 12 bases. CDR1 is SGHTA and CDR2 is FQGTGA in the germline V gene. In DNA form, the CDR3 reads TGTGCCAGCAGCCCTGACAATATAAACACCGGGGAGCTGTTTTTT. It yields the protein CASSPDNINTGELFF. Full variable domain (outside the CDR3, taken from reference TRBV7-3 and TRBJ2-2): GAGVSQTPSNKVTEKGKYVELRCDPISGHTALYWYRQSLGQGPEFLIYFQGTGAADDSGLPNDRFFAVRPEGSVSTLKIQRTERGDSAVYLCASSPDNINTGELFFGEGSRLTVL.

There are a few counts of this clonotype. V usage is TRBV20-1 and J usage is TRBJ1-6; no clear D. CDR1 is DFQATT and CDR2 is SNEGSKA in the germline V gene (reference sequence). This CDR3 contains 16 residues. V lost 5 bases and J lost 4, with 18 bases in between. In DNA, the CDR3 is TGCAGTGCTTATGGAGATCTAGTCGGGTATAATTCACCCCTCCACTTT. Its protein is CSAYGDLVGYNSPLHF.

The chain recombines TRBV13 with TRBJ1-4, with 7 bases identical to TRBD1. CDR1 is PRHDT, CDR2 FYEKMQ, per germline (reference sequence). The CDR3 runs 14 residues. The V and J ends lost 4 bases and 4 bases, in that order; junction bases with no gene match: 3. CDR3 coding DNA: TGTGCCAGCAGCTCGACAGGGAATAATGAAAAACTGTTTTTT. This translates into CASSSTGNNEKLFF.

The chain combines TRBV9 with TRBJ2-3; D possibly corresponds to TRBD2 (5 bases). The CDR3 runs 15 residues. Germline CDR1 is SGDLS and CDR2 is YYNGEE. Trimming cost V 2 bases and J 1 base, with 11 bases left between them. The CDR3 spells CASSVSDYGTDTQYF. CDR3 nucleotide sequence: TGTGCCAGCAGCGTTAGCGATTACGGCACAGATACGCAGTATTTT.

This clonotype was picked up many times. This chain links TRBV18 with TRBJ1-1; TRBD1 agrees at 7 bases. The CDR3 length is 12 residues. Losses at the gene ends were 0 bases for V and 8 bases for J; bases not matched to a gene: 0. Germline-derived CDR1 and CDR2 are KGHSH and LQKENI. DNA for the CDR3: TGTGCCAGCTCACCACCGACAGGGGAAGCTTTCTTT. Protein: CASSPPTGEAFF.

This clonotype was observed many times. The chain links TRBV7-9 to TRBJ2-5; TRBD2 matches 8 bases. The CDR3 is 15 residues long. V lost 2 bases to trimming and J lost 5 bases; unmatched junction nucleotides: 7. Germline lookup yields CDR1 SEHNR and CDR2 FQNEAQ (reference sequence). The CDR3 loop reads CASSLQRERAETQYF. The CDR3 DNA reads TGTGCCAGCAGCTTACAGCGGGAGAGGGCGGAGACCCAGTACTTC.

Ten or more counts support this clonotype. The chain is built from TRBV2 and TRBJ2-3; tentatively, D is TRBD2 (5 bases). The CDR3 has 14 residues. Trimming took 0 bases from V and 4 from J, leaving 8 bases between them. Germline V gives CDR1 SNHLY, CDR2 FYNNEI. CDR3 bases: TGTGCCAGCAGTGAAGCGGAGGCCGCAGATACGCAGTATTTT. This gives the protein CASSEAEAADTQYF.

There are many counts of this clonotype. The rearrangement joins TRBV10-3 to TRBJ1-1; D is unresolved. The ends were cut back, 4 bases at V and 1 base at J, with 10 bases in the middle. The CDR3 spans 14 residues. The V gene's germline CDR1 is ENHRY and CDR2 SYGVKD. The CDR3 loop reads CAISGGVTNTEAFF. The DNA for the CDR3 is TGTGCCATCAGTGGTGGGGTTACGAACACTGAAGCTTTCTTT.

This clonotype has a handful of counts. It may be a read error: a sequence one base away is much more abundant. This sequence joins TRBV12-3 or TRBV12-4 and TRBJ1-2, with 7 bases identical to TRBD1. V lost 6 bases to trimming and J lost 3 bases; unmatched junction nucleotides: 4. CDR3 length: 13 residues. The CDR3 region has the DNA TGTGCCAGCAGCCGGGGACAGTACTATGGCTACACCTTC. Its protein is CASSRGQYYGYTF.

This clonotype came up many times. The chain has TRBV20-1 and TRBJ2-7, with D possibly being TRBD2 (5 bases). Germline lookup yields CDR1 DFQATT and CDR2 SNEGSKA (reference sequence). Trimming shortened V by 3 bases and J by 3 bases, and 12 bases separated the two germline ends. This CDR3 is 13 amino acids long. Written as DNA, the CDR3 is TGCAGTGCTAGCGGGGAGAGTGGCTACGAGCAGTACTTC. Translated: CSASGESGYEQYF.

This clonotype has ten or more counts. V is TRBV6-2 or TRBV6-3 and J is TRBJ2-5, with 7 bases lining up with TRBD1. The CDR3 contains 15 residues. Germline values: CDR1 MNHEY, CDR2 SVGEGT. Trimming took 3 bases from V and 1 from J; bases not matched to a gene: 5. CDR3 region: CASSYAGGFQETQYF. CDR3 DNA sequence: TGTGCCAGCAGTTATGCAGGGGGTTTCCAAGAGACCCAGTACTTC.

This clonotype showed up many times. CDR3 sequence: CSARGVTHQPQHF. CDR3 nucleotides: TGCAGTGCTAGAGGGGTTACCCATCAGCCCCAGCATTTT. The chain recombines TRBV20-1 with TRBJ1-5; D unclear. Trimming left V 1 base short and J 5 bases short, with 9 bases between. The germline gives CDR1 DFQATT, CDR2 SNEGSKA (reference sequence). This CDR3 has 13 residues.

In this sample, this clonotype turned up a few times. J is TRBJ2-1 and V is TRBV20-1; D call uncertain. Germline lookup yields CDR1 DFQATT and CDR2 SNEGSKA (reference sequence). Between the trimmed V and J ends, which lost 3 bases and 7 bases, there was a span of 16 bases. The CDR3 spans 14 residues. CDR3 coding DNA: TGCAGTGCTAGGTTAGGCCTCCTAATTAATGAGCAGTTCTTC. This codes for CSARLGLLINEQFF.

The chain joins TRBV10-2 to TRBJ2-7; D is tentatively TRBD1 or TRBD2 (5 bases each). CDR3 length: 13 residues. V was clipped by 7 bases and J by 1 base, with 11 bases between them. CDR1 and CDR2 (germline): WSHSY, SAAADI. The CDR3 reads CASIRDDSYEQYF. The CDR3 nucleotides are TGCGCCAGCATACGGGACGATTCCTACGAGCAGTACTTC.

This clonotype was observed at least ten times. This chain links TRBV30 with TRBJ1-2; D is ambiguous. The germline V gene has CDR1 GTSNPN and CDR2 SVGIG (reference sequence). The V and J ends lost 4 bases and 8 bases respectively, with 14 bases between them. This CDR3 is built from 12 residues. CDR3 amino acids: CAWTSGPGGYTF. In nucleotides, the CDR3 is TGTGCCTGGACTTCCGGACCGGGGGGCTACACCTTC.